The 15 T cell receptor beta chains given below trace back to one sample, sequenced in a study of monozygotic twins with cystic fibrosis. TCRdb keeps only in-frame clones here, not all; method: immunoSEQ multiplex PCR. Among 30,000 or so clones listed, just over 65% were seen once. Sequenced material: blood. These receptors all stem from a girl aged 5-17 years with cystic fibrosis.

V is TRBV6-5 and J is TRBJ1-2; TRBD1 matches at 11 bases. The CDR3 sequence is 15 residues long. Per germline, CDR1 MNHEY and CDR2 SVGAGI. The V and J ends lost 0 bases and 8 bases, in that order; junction bases with no gene match: 5. CDR3 bases: TGTGCCAGCAGTTACTCTCCCGGACAGGGGGCCGGCTACACCTTC. Residues: CASSYSPGQGAGYTF.

This clone was seen a few times. This chain links TRBV28 with TRBJ2-2; D gene ambiguous. The CDR3 covers 15 residues. Germline-derived CDR1 and CDR2 are MDHEN and SYDVKM. Trimming left V 3 bases short and J 0 bases short, with 8 bases between. CDR3 sequence (DNA): TGTGCCAGCAGTTTGGTATCTCCGAACACCGGGGAGCTGTTTTTT. Translated, it gives CASSLVSPNTGELFF.

The chain links TRBV6-6 to TRBJ1-1; D not resolved. Germline V gives CDR1 MNHNY, CDR2 SVGAGI (reference sequence). The CDR3 has 14 residues. The V and J ends lost 6 bases and 1 base respectively, with 12 bases between them. The CDR3 loop reads CASSLSKTNTEAFF. The CDR3 nucleotides read TGTGCCAGCAGCCTTTCAAAGACGAACACTGAAGCTTTCTTT.

The rearrangement joins TRBV2 to TRBJ1-1; D unresolved. Trimming shortened V by 9 bases and J by 2 bases, and 19 bases separated the two germline ends. In germline, CDR1 is SNHLY, CDR2 FYNNEI. This CDR3 contains 15 residues. This chain's CDR3 is CASHRRHLANTEAFF. The DNA of the CDR3 is TGTGCCAGTCATAGGAGGCACTTAGCAAACACTGAAGCTTTCTTT.

This chain joins TRBV27 and TRBJ2-7, with D hard to call. With 4 bases removed from V and 7 bases from J, the gap between germline ends came to 8 bases. The germline gives CDR1 MNHEY, CDR2 SMNVEV (reference sequence). This CDR3 has 11 amino acids. The CDR3 loop is CASSYGTEQYF. CDR3 bases: TGTGCCAGCAGTTACGGAACAGAGCAGTACTTC.

The chain combines TRBV15 with TRBJ2-7; 7 bases agree with TRBD2. The germline V gene encodes CDR1 LNHNV and CDR2 YYDKDF (reference sequence). Losses at the gene ends were 3 bases for V and 5 bases for J; bases not matched to a gene: 10. CDR3 length: 15 amino acids. CDR3 in DNA: TGTGCCACCAGCAGGATTTTGAGAGGGAGGGACGAGCAGTACTTC. It encodes CATSRILRGRDEQYF.

This chain joins TRBV5-1 and TRBJ2-1, with D maybe TRBD1 (6 bases). V gave up 4 bases and J gave up 4 bases, with 18 bases separating them. Germline V gene sequence: CDR1 SGHRS, CDR2 YFSETQ. The CDR3 totals 16 residues. The CDR3: CASSNRGQTSYNEQFF. The CDR3 region has the DNA TGCGCCAGCAGCAATAGGGGACAAACCTCGTACAATGAGCAGTTCTTC.

The CDR3 DNA reads as TGCGCCAGCAGCCAAGAAGGGACAGCCTCTAGCAATGAGCAGTTCTTC. It specifies CASSQEGTASSNEQFF. The rearrangement joins TRBV4-3 to TRBJ2-1; TRBD1 aligns across 7 bases. Unmatched junction bases numbered 8, after V lost 0 bases and J lost 6 bases. There are 16 residues in the CDR3. Germline assignment: CDR1 LGHNA and CDR2 YSLEER.

The chain is built from TRBV14 and TRBJ2-7; the match to TRBD2 covers 7 bases. Per germline, CDR1 SGHDN and CDR2 FVKESK. The J segment lost 2 bases and the V segment lost 3 bases, leaving 13 bases of the junction unmatched. The CDR3 spans 17 residues. CDR3 sequence (DNA): TGTGCCAGCAGCCATCAGACGCGGACTAGTGGGGCCTACGAGCAGTACTTC. Amino acids: CASSHQTRTSGAYEQYF.

The V call is TRBV6-5, the J call TRBJ1-1, with 8 nucleotides matching TRBD1. Losses at the gene ends were 2 bases for V and 8 bases for J; bases not matched to a gene: 4. Germline CDR1 reads MNHEY; CDR2 reads SVGAGI. The length of the CDR3 is 13 residues. The CDR3 DNA reads TGTGCCAGCAGTTACGGACAGGGCACAGAAGCTTTCTTT. Amino acids: CASSYGQGTEAFF.

The V call is TRBV5-1, the J call TRBJ2-7, with D tentatively TRBD1 (6 bases). The ends were cut back, 7 bases at V and 6 bases at J, with 11 bases in the middle. The CDR3 totals 11 residues. The germline V gene has CDR1 SGHRS and CDR2 YFSETQ. The chain's CDR3 is CASSRGSEQYF. The DNA of the CDR3 is TGCGCCAGCTCAAGGGGGAGCGAGCAGTACTTC.

The rearrangement uses TRBV19 and TRBJ2-7; TRBD1 might be the D (6 bases). There are 15 residues in the CDR3. Germline-derived CDR1 and CDR2 are LNHDA and SQIVND (reference sequence). V lost 2 bases and J lost 6, with 17 bases in between. The CDR3 region has the DNA TGTGCCAGTAGTATAAGGGGGAATACCGTGTCCGAGCAGTACTTC. Its protein is CASSIRGNTVSEQYF.

This clone was counted a single time. The chain recombines TRBV7-2 with TRBJ2-7, with 8 bases fitting TRBD2. Germline CDR1 SGHTA, CDR2 FQGNSA. The CDR3 is made up of 16 amino acids. V trimming: 5 bases; J trimming: 0 bases; junction bases outside the gene matches: 9. The CDR3 loop is CASSPRGGLGSYEQYF. The CDR3 DNA reads TGTGCCAGCAGCCCAAGAGGGGGACTAGGCTCCTACGAGCAGTACTTC.

The chain combines TRBV20-1 with TRBJ2-1; either TRBD1 or TRBD2 may supply D (5 bases each). Germline-derived CDR1 and CDR2 are DFQATT and SNEGSKA (reference sequence). The V end was cut by 8 bases, the J end by 5 bases, with 10 bases between. The CDR3 has 11 amino acids. DNA of the CDR3: TGCAGTTCCCGGGGCAACAATGAGCAGTTCTTC. It specifies CSSRGNNEQFF.

The V and J genes are TRBV5-4 and TRBJ2-1; D may be TRBD2 (6 bases). V was trimmed by 0 bases and J by 5 bases, leaving 12 bases between them. This CDR3 region has 15 residues. Germline V CDR1 and CDR2: SGHNT, YYREEE (reference sequence). CDR3 nucleotide sequence: TGTGCCAGCAGCTTGGTAGTCGGCGGGAACAATGAGCAGTTCTTC. Protein product: CASSLVVGGNNEQFF.